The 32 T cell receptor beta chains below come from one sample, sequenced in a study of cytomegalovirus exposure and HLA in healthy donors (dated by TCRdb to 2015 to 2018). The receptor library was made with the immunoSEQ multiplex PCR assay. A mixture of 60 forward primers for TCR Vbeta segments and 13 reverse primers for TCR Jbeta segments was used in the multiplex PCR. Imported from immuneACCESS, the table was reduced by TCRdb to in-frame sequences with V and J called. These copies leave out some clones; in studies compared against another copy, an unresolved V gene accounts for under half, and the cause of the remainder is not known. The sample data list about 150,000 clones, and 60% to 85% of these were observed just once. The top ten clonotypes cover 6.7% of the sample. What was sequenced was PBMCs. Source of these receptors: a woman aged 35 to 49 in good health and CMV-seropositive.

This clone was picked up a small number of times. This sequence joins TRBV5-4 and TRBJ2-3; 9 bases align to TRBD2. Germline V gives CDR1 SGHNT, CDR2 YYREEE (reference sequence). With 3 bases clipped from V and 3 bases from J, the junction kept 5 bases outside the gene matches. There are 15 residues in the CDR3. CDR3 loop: CASSSSGVRTDTQYF. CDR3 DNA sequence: TGTGCCAGCAGCTCTAGCGGGGTAAGGACAGATACGCAGTATTTT.

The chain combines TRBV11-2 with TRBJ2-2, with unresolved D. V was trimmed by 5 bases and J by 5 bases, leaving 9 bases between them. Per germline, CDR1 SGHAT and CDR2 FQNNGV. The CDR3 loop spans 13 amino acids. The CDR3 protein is CASSAHWTGELFF. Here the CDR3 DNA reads TGTGCCAGCAGCGCCCACTGGACCGGGGAGCTGTTTTTT.

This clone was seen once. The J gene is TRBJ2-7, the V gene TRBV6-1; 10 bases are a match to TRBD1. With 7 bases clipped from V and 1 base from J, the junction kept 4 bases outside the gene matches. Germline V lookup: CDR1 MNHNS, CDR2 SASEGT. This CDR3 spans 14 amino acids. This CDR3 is CASTRDRGSYEQYF. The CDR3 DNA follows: TGTGCCAGCACACGGGACAGGGGATCCTACGAGCAGTACTTC.

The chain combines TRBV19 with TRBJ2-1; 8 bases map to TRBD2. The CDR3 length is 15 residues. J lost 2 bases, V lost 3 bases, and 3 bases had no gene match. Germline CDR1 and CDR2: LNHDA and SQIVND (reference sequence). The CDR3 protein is CASSMTGGAYNEQFF. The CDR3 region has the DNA TGTGCCAGTAGTATGACGGGGGGGGCCTACAATGAGCAGTTCTTC.

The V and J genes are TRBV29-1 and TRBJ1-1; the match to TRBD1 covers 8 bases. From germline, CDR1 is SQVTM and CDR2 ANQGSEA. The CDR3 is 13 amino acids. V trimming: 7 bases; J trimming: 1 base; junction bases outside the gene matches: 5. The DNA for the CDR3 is TGCAGCGGCCAGGACAGGGAGAACACTGAAGCTTTCTTT. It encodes CSGQDRENTEAFF.

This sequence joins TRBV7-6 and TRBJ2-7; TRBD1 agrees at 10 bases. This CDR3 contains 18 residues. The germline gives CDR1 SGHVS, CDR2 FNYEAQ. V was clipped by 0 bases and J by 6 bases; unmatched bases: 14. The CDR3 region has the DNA TGTGCCAGCAGCTTAGCTCTTGGGACAGGGGCCGCCGAAAGCGAGCAGTACTTC. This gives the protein CASSLALGTGAAESEQYF.

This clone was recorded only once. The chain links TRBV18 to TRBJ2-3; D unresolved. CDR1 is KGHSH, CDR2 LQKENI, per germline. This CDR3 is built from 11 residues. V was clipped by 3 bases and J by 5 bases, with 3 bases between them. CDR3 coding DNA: TGTGCCAGCTCACCCGGAGATACGCAGTATTTT. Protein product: CASSPGDTQYF.

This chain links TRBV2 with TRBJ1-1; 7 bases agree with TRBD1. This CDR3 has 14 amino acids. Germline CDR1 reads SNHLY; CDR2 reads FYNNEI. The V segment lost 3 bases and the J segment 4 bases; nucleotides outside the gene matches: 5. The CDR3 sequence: CASSDGQGGTEAFF. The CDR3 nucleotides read TGTGCCAGCAGTGACGGGCAGGGGGGCACTGAAGCTTTCTTT.

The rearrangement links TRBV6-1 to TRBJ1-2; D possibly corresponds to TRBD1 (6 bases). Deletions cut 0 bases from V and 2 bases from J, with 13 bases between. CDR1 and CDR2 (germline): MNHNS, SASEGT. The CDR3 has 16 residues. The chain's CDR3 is CASSEALGTTNYGYTF. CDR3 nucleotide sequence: TGTGCCAGCAGTGAAGCGCTCGGGACAACAAACTATGGCTACACCTTC.

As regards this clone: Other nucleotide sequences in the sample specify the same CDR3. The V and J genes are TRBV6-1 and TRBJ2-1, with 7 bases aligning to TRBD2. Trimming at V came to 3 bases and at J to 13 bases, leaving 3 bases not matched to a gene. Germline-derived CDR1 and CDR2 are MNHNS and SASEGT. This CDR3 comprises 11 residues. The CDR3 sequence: CASSEVGLQFF. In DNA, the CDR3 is TGTGCCAGCAGTGAGGTGGGACTACAGTTCTTC.

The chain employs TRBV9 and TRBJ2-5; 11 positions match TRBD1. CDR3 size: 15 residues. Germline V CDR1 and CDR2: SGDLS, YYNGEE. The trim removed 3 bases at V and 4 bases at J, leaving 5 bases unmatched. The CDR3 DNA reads TGTGCCAGCAGCGACAGGACAGGGGGCACAGAGACCCAGTACTTC. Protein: CASSDRTGGTETQYF.

The DNA of the CDR3 is TGTGCCAGCAGAGGGACAGCGACCACCGGGGAGCTGTTTTTT. Translation gives CASRGTATTGELFF. The chain carries TRBV9 and TRBJ2-2; TRBD1 matches at 7 bases. The germline CDR1 and CDR2 sequences are SGDLS and YYNGEE. Trimming removed 5 bases from V and 4 bases from J; junction bases left unmatched: 5. The CDR3 consists of 14 residues.

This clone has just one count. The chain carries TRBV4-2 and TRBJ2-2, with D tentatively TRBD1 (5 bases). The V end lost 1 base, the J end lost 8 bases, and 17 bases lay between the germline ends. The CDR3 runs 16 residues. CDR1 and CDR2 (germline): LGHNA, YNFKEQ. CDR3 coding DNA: TGTGCCAGCAGCCAAGGGTGGACAACAATGGAGGGGGAGCTGTTTTTT. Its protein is CASSQGWTTMEGELFF.

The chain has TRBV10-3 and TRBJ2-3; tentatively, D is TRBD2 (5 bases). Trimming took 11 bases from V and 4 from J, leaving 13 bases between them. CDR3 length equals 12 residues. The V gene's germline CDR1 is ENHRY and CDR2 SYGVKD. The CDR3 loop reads CASGLGADTQYF. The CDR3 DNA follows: TGTGCCTCCGGACTGGGCGCAGATACGCAGTATTTT.

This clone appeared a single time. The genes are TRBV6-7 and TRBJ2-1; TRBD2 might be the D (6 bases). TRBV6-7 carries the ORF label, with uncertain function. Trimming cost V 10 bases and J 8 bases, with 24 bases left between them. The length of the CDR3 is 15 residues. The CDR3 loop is CATLRGRSPGDEQFF. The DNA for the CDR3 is TGTGCCACCCTACGTGGTAGAAGCCCGGGGGATGAGCAGTTCTTC.

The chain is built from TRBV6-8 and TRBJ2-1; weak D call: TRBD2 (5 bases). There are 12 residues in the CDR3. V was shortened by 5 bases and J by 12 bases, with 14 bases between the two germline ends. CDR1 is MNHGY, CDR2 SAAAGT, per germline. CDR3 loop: CASSARVQVQFF. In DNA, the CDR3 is TGTGCCAGCAGTGCGAGGGTCCAAGTGCAGTTCTTC.

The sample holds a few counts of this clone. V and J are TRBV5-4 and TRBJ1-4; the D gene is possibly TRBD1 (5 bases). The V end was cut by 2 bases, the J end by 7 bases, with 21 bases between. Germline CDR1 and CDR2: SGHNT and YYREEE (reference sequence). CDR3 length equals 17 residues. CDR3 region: CASSFNGGVFPSEKLFF. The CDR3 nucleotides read TGTGCCAGCAGCTTCAATGGAGGGGTCTTTCCGAGTGAAAAACTGTTTTTT.

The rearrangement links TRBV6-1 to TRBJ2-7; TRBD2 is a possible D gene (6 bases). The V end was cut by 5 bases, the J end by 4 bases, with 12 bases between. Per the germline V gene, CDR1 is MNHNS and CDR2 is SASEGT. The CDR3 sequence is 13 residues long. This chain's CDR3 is CASSYAGLYEQYF. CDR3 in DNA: TGTGCCAGCAGTTATGCGGGGCTTTACGAGCAGTACTTC.

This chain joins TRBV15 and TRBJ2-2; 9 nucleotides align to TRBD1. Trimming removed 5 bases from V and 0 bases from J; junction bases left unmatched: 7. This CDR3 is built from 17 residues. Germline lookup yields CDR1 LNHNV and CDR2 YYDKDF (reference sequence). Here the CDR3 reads CATSRHWDRANTGELFF. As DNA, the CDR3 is TGTGCCACCAGCCGACATTGGGACAGGGCGAACACCGGGGAGCTGTTTTTT.

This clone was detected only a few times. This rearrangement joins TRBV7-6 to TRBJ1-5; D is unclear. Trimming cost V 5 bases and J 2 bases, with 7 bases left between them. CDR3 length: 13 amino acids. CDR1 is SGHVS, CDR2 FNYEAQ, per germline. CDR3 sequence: CASSEQGNQPQHF. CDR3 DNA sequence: TGTGCCAGCAGCGAACAAGGCAATCAGCCCCAGCATTTT.

The CDR3 DNA reads as TGTGCCAGCAGTCAAAAGGAACAGGGTGGCTACACCTTC. It is translated as CASSQKEQGGYTF. The V call is TRBV2, the J call TRBJ1-2; D perhaps matches TRBD1 (6 bases). The CDR3 length is 13 residues. The germline CDR1 and CDR2 sequences are SNHLY and FYNNEI. The germline V and J ends were trimmed by 5 bases and 7 bases, with 14 bases remaining between them. Based on the CDR3 plus reference TRBV2 and TRBJ1-2, the full variable domain is EPEVTQTPSHQVTQMGQEVILRCVPISNHLYFYWYRQILGQKVEFLVSFYNNEISEKSEIFDDQFSVERPDGSNFTLKIRSTKLEDSAMYFCASSQKEQGGYTFGSGTRLTVV.

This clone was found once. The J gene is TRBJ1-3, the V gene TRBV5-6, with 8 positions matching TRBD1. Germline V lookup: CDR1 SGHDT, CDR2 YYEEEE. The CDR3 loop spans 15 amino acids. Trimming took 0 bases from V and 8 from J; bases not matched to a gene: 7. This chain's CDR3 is CASSLGDRGVDTIYF. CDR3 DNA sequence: TGTGCCAGCAGCTTGGGTGACAGGGGAGTGGACACCATATATTTT.

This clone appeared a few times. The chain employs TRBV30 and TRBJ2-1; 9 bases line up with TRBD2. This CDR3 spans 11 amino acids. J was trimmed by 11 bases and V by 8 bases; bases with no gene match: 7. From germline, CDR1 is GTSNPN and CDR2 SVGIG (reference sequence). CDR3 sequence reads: CAGAGGAKQFF. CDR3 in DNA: TGTGCCGGGGCGGGGGGGGCTAAGCAGTTCTTC.

CDR3 amino acids: CASSSPGRGITNEKLFF. CDR3 bases: TGTGCCAGCAGCTCCCCCGGGAGGGGGATAACTAATGAAAAACTGTTTTTT. The V gene is TRBV7-9, the J gene TRBJ1-4; maybe TRBD1 (6 bases). Germline V gives CDR1 SEHNR, CDR2 FQNEAQ (reference sequence). V was trimmed by 4 bases and J by 1 base, leaving 16 bases between them. This CDR3 region has 17 residues.

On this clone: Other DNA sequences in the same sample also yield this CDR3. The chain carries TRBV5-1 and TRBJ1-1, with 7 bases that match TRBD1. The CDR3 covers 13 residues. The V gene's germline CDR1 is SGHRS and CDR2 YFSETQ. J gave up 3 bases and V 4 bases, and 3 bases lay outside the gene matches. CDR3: CASSRDRDTEAFF. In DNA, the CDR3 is TGCGCCAGCAGCCGTGACAGGGACACTGAAGCTTTCTTT.

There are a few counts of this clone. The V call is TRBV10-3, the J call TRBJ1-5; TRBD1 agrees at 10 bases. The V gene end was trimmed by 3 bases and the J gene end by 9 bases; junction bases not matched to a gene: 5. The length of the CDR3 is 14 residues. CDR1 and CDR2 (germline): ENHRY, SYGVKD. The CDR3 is CAISDGTGDRPQHF. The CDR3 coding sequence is TGTGCCATCAGTGACGGGACAGGGGATCGGCCCCAGCATTTT.

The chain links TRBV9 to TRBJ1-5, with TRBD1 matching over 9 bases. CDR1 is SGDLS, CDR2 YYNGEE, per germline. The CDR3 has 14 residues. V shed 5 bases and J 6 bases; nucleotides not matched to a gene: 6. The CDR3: CASSAGQGSQPQHF. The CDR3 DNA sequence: TGTGCCAGCAGTGCGGGACAGGGAAGTCAGCCCCAGCATTTT.

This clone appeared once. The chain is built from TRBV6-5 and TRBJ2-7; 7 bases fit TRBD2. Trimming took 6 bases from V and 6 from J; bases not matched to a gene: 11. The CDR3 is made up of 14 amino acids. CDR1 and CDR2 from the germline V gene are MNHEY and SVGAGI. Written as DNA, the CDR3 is TGTGCCAGCAGAAATTTAATCATAGCGGGCGAGCAGTACTTC. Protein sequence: CASRNLIIAGEQYF.

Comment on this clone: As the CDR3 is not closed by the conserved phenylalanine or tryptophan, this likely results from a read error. Written as DNA, the CDR3 is TGTGCCAGCAGCTTAGTAGCAGTGAACACTGAAGCTTTCCTT. It encodes CASSLVAVNTEAFL. The V gene is TRBV7-9, the J gene TRBJ1-1, with D uncertain. V gave up 1 base and J gave up 0 bases, with 6 bases separating them. This CDR3 has 14 residues. Per germline, CDR1 SEHNR and CDR2 FQNEAQ (reference sequence).

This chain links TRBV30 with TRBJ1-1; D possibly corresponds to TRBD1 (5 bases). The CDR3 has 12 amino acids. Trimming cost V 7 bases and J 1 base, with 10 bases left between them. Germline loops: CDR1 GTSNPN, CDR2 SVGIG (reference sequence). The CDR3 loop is CASDTRNTEAFF. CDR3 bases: TGTGCCTCGGACACGCGGAACACTGAAGCTTTCTTT.

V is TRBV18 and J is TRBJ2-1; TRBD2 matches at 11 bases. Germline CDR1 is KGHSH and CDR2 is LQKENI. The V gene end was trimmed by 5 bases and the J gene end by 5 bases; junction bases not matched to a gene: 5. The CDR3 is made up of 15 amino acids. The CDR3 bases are TGTGCCAGCTCAACCGGGACTAGCGGAAACAATGAGCAGTTCTTC. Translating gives CASSTGTSGNNEQFF. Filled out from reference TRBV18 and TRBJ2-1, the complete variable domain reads NAGVMQNPRHLVRRRGQEARLRCSPMKGHSHVYWYRQLPEEGLKFMVYLQKENIIDESGMPKERFSAEFPKEGPSILRIQQVVRGDSAAYFCASSTGTSGNNEQFFGPGTRLTVL.

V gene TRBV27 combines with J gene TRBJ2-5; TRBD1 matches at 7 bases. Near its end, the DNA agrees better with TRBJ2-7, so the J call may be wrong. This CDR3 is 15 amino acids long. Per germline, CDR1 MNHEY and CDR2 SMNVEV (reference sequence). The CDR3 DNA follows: TGTGCCAGCAGTCCGGGACAGCATGTTTTCTACGAGCAGTACTTC. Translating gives CASSPGQHVFYEQYF.